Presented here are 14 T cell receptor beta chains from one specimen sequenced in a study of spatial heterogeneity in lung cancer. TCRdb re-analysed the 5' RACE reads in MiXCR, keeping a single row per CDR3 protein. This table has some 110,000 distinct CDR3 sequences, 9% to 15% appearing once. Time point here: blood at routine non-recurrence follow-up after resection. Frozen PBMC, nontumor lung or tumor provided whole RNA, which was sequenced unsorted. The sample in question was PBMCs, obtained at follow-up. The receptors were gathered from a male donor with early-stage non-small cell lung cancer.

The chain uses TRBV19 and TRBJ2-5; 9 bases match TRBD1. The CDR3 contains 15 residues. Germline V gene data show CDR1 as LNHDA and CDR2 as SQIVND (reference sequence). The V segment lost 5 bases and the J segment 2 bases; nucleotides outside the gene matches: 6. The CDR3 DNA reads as TGTGCCAGTAGTCCGACAGGGGGTGAACAAGAGACCCAGTACTTC. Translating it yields CASSPTGGEQETQYF.

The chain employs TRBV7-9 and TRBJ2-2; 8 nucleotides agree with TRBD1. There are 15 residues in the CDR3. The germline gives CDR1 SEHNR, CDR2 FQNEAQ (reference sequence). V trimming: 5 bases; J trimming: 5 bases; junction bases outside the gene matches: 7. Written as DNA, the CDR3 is TGTGCCAGCAGCCCAGGGACAGGAAGAACCGGGGAGCTGTTTTTT. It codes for CASSPGTGRTGELFF. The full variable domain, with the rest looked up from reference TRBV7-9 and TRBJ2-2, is DTGVSQNPRHKITKRGQNVTFRCDPISEHNRLYWYRQTLGQGPEFLTYFQNEAQLEKSRLLSDRFSAERPKGSFSTLEIQRTEQGDSAMYLCASSPGTGRTGELFFGEGSRLTVL.

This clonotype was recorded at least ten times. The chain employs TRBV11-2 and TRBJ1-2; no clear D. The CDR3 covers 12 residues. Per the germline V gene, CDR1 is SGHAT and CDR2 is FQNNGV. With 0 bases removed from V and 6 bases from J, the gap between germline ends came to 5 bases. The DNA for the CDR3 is TGTGCCAGCAGCTTAGAGGGGAATGGCTACACCTTC. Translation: CASSLEGNGYTF.

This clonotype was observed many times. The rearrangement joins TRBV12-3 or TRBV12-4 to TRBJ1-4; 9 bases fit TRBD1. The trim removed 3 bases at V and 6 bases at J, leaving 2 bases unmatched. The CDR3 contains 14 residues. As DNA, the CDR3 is TGTGCCAGCAGTTTCCGACAGGGGGATGAAAAACTGTTTTTT. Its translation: CASSFRQGDEKLFF.

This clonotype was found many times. CDR3 amino acids: CSVDSGVYNEQFF. CDR3 sequence (DNA): TGCAGCGTTGACAGCGGGGTTTACAATGAGCAGTTCTTC. The chain employs TRBV29-1 and TRBJ2-1; 7 bases line up with TRBD2. V shed 3 bases, J shed 4 bases, and the junction held 3 bases outside the gene matches. The germline V gene has CDR1 SQVTM and CDR2 ANQGSEA. This CDR3 is built from 13 residues.

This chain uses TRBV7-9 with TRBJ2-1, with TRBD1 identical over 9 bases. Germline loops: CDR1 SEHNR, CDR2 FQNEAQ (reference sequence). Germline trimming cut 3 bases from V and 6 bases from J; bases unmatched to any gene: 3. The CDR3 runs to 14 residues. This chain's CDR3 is CASSLGDRVNEQFF. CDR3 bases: TGTGCCAGCAGCTTGGGGGACAGGGTCAATGAGCAGTTCTTC.

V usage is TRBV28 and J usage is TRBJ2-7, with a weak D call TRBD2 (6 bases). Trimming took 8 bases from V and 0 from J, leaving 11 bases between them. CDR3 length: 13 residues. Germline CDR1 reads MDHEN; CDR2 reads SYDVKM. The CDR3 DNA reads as TGTGCCAGCTATGACGGGGGCTCCTACGAGCAGTACTTC. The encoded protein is CASYDGGSYEQYF.

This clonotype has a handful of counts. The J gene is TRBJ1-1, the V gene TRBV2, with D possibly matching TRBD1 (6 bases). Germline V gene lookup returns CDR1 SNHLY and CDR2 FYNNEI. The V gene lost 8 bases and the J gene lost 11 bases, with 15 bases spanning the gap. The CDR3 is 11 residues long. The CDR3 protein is CASDSQGLAFF. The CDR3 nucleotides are TGTGCCAGCGACTCCCAGGGGTTGGCTTTCTTT.

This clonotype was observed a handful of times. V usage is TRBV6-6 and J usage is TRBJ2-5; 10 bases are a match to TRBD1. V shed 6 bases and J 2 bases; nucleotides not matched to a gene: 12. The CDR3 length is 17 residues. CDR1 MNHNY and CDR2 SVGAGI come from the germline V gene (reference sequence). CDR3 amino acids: CASSPPPGQGKQETQYF. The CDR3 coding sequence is TGTGCCAGCAGCCCCCCGCCGGGACAGGGGAAACAAGAGACCCAGTACTTC.

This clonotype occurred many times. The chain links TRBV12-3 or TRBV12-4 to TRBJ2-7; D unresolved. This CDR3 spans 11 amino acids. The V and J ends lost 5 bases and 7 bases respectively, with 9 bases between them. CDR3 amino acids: CASSRVGEQYF. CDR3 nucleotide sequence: TGTGCCAGCAGTCGGGTGGGAGAGCAGTACTTC.

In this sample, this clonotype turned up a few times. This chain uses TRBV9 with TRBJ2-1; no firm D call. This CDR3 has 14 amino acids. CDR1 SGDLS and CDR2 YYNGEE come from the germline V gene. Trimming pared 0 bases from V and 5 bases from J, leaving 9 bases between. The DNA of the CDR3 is TGTGCCAGCAGCGTAGGGGCAGCCGACAATGAGCAGTTCTTC. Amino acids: CASSVGAADNEQFF.

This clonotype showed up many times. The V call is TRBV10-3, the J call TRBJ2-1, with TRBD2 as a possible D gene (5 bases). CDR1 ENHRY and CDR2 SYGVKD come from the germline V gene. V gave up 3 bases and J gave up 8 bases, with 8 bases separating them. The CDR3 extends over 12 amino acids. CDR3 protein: CAISDKADEQFF. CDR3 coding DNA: TGTGCCATCAGTGACAAAGCGGATGAGCAGTTCTTC.

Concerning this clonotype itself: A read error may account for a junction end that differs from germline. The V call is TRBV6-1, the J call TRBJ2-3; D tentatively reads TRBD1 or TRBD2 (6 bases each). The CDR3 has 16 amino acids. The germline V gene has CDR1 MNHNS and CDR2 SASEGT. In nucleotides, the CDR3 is TGTGCCAGCAGAGAAGGGGGGACGGTAAGCACAGATACGCAGTATTTT. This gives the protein CASREGGTVSTDTQYF.

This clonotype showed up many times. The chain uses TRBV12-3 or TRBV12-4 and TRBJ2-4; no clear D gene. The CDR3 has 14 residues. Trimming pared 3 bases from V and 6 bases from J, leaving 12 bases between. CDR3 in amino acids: CASSFGQDLNIQYF. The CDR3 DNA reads TGTGCCAGCAGTTTCGGTCAGGACCTAAACATTCAGTACTTC.